Listed here are 23 T cell receptor beta chains from one sample, sequenced in a study of T cells after yellow fever vaccination. TCRdb called the 5' RACE reads again in MiXCR, with one record for every CDR3 protein. The sample has hundreds of thousands of distinct CDR3 sequences; about 13% are singletons. The material sequenced was PBMCs, taken on the day of the yellow fever booster vaccination. The receptors derive from a man aged 25-40 years who received the YFV17D yellow fever vaccine.

This clonotype has at least ten counts. This chain connects TRBV20-1 to TRBJ1-1; D gene ambiguous. V gave up 4 bases and J gave up 7 bases, with 10 bases separating them. There are 11 residues in the CDR3. The germline gives CDR1 DFQATT, CDR2 SNEGSKA (reference sequence). CDR3 in amino acids: CSATKTLEAFF. The DNA for the CDR3 is TGCAGTGCTACGAAGACCCTTGAAGCTTTCTTT.

This clonotype appeared a few times. The chain employs TRBV5-1 and TRBJ1-6; weak D call: TRBD1 (6 bases). The CDR3 is made up of 14 amino acids. CDR1 is SGHRS and CDR2 is YFSETQ in the germline V gene. Between the trimmed V and J ends, which lost 2 bases and 11 bases, there was a span of 14 bases. The CDR3 DNA reads as TGCGCCAGCAGCTTCGCAGGGGAGGTGACACCCCTCCACTTT. Protein sequence: CASSFAGEVTPLHF.

The chain links TRBV28 to TRBJ2-3; 10 positions agree with TRBD2. Trimming cost V 5 bases and J 4 bases; bases outside gene matches: 12. Germline V gives CDR1 MDHEN, CDR2 SYDVKM. CDR3 length equals 17 residues. The CDR3 spells CASSPPWASGSADTQYF. The DNA of the CDR3 is TGTGCCAGCAGTCCCCCCTGGGCTAGCGGGAGTGCAGATACGCAGTATTTT.

CDR3 region: CASMYGGMNTEAFF. The CDR3 coding sequence is TGTGCCAGCATGTACGGGGGCATGAACACTGAAGCTTTCTTT. The rearrangement joins TRBV27 to TRBJ1-1; TRBD1 is a possible D gene (6 bases). The CDR3 totals 14 residues. V dropped 7 bases and J dropped 0 bases, with 12 bases sitting between them. Germline V gives CDR1 MNHEY, CDR2 SMNVEV (reference sequence).

This clonotype has only a few counts. The chain is built from TRBV24-1 and TRBJ2-3; possibly TRBD1 for D (6 bases). The CDR3 totals 14 residues. V gave up 7 bases and J gave up 3 bases, with 13 bases separating them. Germline V lookup: CDR1 KGHDR, CDR2 SFDVKD. CDR3 DNA sequence: TGTGCCACCAGCTCAGGGGTCGGAACAGATACGCAGTATTTT. The encoded protein is CATSSGVGTDTQYF.

Only a few counts were recorded for this clonotype. The CDR3, as DNA: TGTGCCAGCAGTTACTCGAATCTCGACTCCTCCTACGAGCAGTACTTC. Translated, it gives CASSYSNLDSSYEQYF. V is TRBV6-2 or TRBV6-3 and J is TRBJ2-7; D is uncertain. Germline V gene lookup returns CDR1 MNHEY and CDR2 SVGEGT. V was pared by 0 bases and J by 0 bases, with 12 bases between. The CDR3 consists of 16 residues.

Only a few counts were recorded for this clonotype. The gene calls are TRBV5-4 and TRBJ2-5; TRBD2 aligns across 15 bases. Germline V gene data show CDR1 as SGHNT and CDR2 as YYREEE (reference sequence). The CDR3 length is 15 residues. The trim removed 2 bases at V and 5 bases at J, leaving 1 base unmatched. The CDR3 loop reads CASSFGTSGGETQYF. The CDR3 bases are TGTGCCAGCAGCTTCGGGACTAGCGGGGGGGAGACCCAGTACTTC.

The chain has TRBV20-1 and TRBJ2-3; tentatively, D is TRBD1 (6 bases). This CDR3 region has 12 residues. Germline lookup yields CDR1 DFQATT and CDR2 SNEGSKA (reference sequence). Trimming stripped 4 bases from V and 4 bases from J, with 9 bases between. The CDR3 DNA follows: TGCAGTGCTAAACAGGGTTCAGATACGCAGTATTTT. It is translated as CSAKQGSDTQYF.

This clonotype was detected a few times. The gene calls are TRBV9 and TRBJ1-1; possibly TRBD1 for D (5 bases). This CDR3 comprises 14 residues. Per germline, CDR1 SGDLS and CDR2 YYNGEE. The V gene lost 3 bases and the J gene lost 5 bases, with 14 bases spanning the gap. For the CDR3, the DNA is TGTGCCAGCAGCGACAGGCCCCTGGTGACTGAAGCTTTCTTT. The encoded protein is CASSDRPLVTEAFF.

This clonotype has just a few counts. The genes are TRBV20-1 and TRBJ1-1; TRBD1 is a possible D gene (5 bases). CDR3 length: 14 amino acids. Trimming stripped 6 bases from V and 2 bases from J, with 16 bases between. The germline gives CDR1 DFQATT, CDR2 SNEGSKA (reference sequence). CDR3 residues: CSAPGGTINTEAFF. The CDR3, as DNA: TGCAGTGCCCCTGGGGGGACCATCAACACTGAAGCTTTCTTT.

This chain links TRBV9 with TRBJ2-7, with D unresolved. In germline, CDR1 is SGDLS, CDR2 YYNGEE. CDR3 length equals 14 residues. V was clipped by 3 bases and J by 1 base, with 11 bases between them. CDR3 sequence (DNA): TGTGCCAGCAGCGGTCCCGGTCGGTCCTACGAGCAGTACTTC. Translating gives CASSGPGRSYEQYF.

With respect to this clonotype: Being one base from a much bigger clone, this may be a read error. V and J are TRBV20-1 and TRBJ2-3, with 8 nucleotides matching TRBD1. From germline, CDR1 is DFQATT and CDR2 SNEGSKA (reference sequence). The CDR3 consists of 14 residues. Written as DNA, the CDR3 is TGCAGTGCTACACCCGACAGGGGCACAGATACGCTGTATTTT. Translated: CSATPDRGTDTLYF.

This clonotype came up many times. The gene calls are TRBV6-1 and TRBJ2-5; D is perhaps TRBD2 (6 bases). The germline gives CDR1 MNHNS, CDR2 SASEGT. V lost 7 bases, J lost 6 bases, and 27 bases lay in between. This CDR3 has 17 amino acids. CDR3 DNA sequence: TGTGCCAGCACACCGAAACGGTCGGGAGCCACGGGGAAGACCCAGTACTTC. This encodes CASTPKRSGATGKTQYF.

This clonotype showed up just a few times. V usage is TRBV5-1 and J usage is TRBJ2-3; 12 bases are shared with TRBD2. V lost 3 bases, J lost 5 bases, and 7 bases stayed unmatched. Germline V lookup: CDR1 SGHRS, CDR2 YFSETQ. CDR3 length equals 16 residues. CDR3 nucleotide sequence: TGCGCCAGCAGCTACGCGACTAGCGGGAGTGTAGATACGCAGTATTTT. Translation gives CASSYATSGSVDTQYF.

This chain joins TRBV6-2 or TRBV6-3 and TRBJ1-1; D not resolved. The germline V and J ends were trimmed by 8 bases and 1 base, with 14 bases remaining between them. CDR1 is MNHEY and CDR2 is SVGEGT in the germline V gene. CDR3 size: 14 residues. The CDR3 loop is CASGERSRNTEAFF. Written as DNA, the CDR3 is TGTGCCAGCGGGGAAAGGAGTCGGAACACTGAAGCTTTCTTT.

As DNA, the CDR3 is TGTGCCAGCAGTTTAGTCGGACAGGGATTGGATGGCTACACCTTC. Its translation: CASSLVGQGLDGYTF. The chain combines TRBV28 with TRBJ1-2; 8 nucleotides align to TRBD1. The germline gives CDR1 MDHEN, CDR2 SYDVKM. The V and J ends lost 2 bases and 6 bases, in that order; junction bases with no gene match: 8. The CDR3 loop spans 15 amino acids.

The rearrangement joins TRBV30 to TRBJ2-3, with 10 nucleotides matching TRBD2. CDR1 is GTSNPN, CDR2 SVGIG, per germline (reference sequence). The length of the CDR3 is 16 residues. The trim removed 4 bases at V and 4 bases at J, leaving 11 bases unmatched. DNA of the CDR3: TGTGCCTGGACAGGTCTAGCGGGAGACCTTGCAGATACGCAGTATTTT. Its protein product is CAWTGLAGDLADTQYF.

The chain has TRBV20-1 and TRBJ2-3; D is perhaps TRBD1 (6 bases). The ends were cut back, 0 bases at V and 2 bases at J, with 15 bases in the middle. CDR3 length: 16 residues. Germline V gene data show CDR1 as DFQATT and CDR2 as SNEGSKA (reference sequence). CDR3 loop: CSARDPTDSYTDTQYF. The CDR3 DNA is TGCAGTGCTAGAGATCCGACGGACAGCTACACAGATACGCAGTATTTT.

The chain uses TRBV3-1 and TRBJ2-2, with 10 bases fitting TRBD2. This CDR3 has 15 residues. With V trimmed by 3 bases and J by 6 bases, 4 bases remained unmatched. The germline gives CDR1 LGHDT, CDR2 YNNKEL (reference sequence). The CDR3 reads CASSHSGRWAGELFF. Written as DNA, the CDR3 is TGTGCCAGCAGCCATAGCGGGAGGTGGGCCGGGGAGCTGTTTTTT.

The chain joins TRBV12-3 or TRBV12-4 to TRBJ1-1; D is unclear. Trimming shortened V by 4 bases and J by 3 bases, and 3 bases separated the two germline ends. The CDR3 is made up of 11 amino acids. CDR3 coding DNA: TGTGCCAGCAGTTCTGACACTGAAGCTTTCTTT. It specifies CASSSDTEAFF.

This clonotype has just a few counts. The chain uses TRBV29-1 and TRBJ2-7; D is undetermined. Germline CDR1 is SQVTM and CDR2 is ANQGSEA. Trimming stripped 5 bases from V and 0 bases from J, with 8 bases between. The CDR3 covers 12 residues. The CDR3 sequence: CSVRPTSYEQYF. CDR3 DNA sequence: TGCAGCGTTCGTCCAACCTCCTACGAGCAGTACTTC.

The chain carries TRBV7-8 and TRBJ2-5, with TRBD1 as a possible D gene (7 bases). Germline values: CDR1 SGHVS, CDR2 FQNEAQ. CDR3 length: 14 amino acids. Trimming stripped 5 bases from V and 4 bases from J, with 14 bases between. CDR3 coding DNA: TGTGCCAGCAGCCCCAACAGGGGAGGAGAGACCCAGTACTTC. Translated, it gives CASSPNRGGETQYF.

A note on this clonotype: A read error may account for a junction end that differs from germline. The chain joins TRBV7-7 to TRBJ2-7; 8 bases fit TRBD1. Germline assignment: CDR1 SSHAT and CDR2 FNYEAQ (reference sequence). The CDR3 is 13 residues long. The DNA for the CDR3 is TGTGCTAGCAGCGTCGGACAGGGCCACGAGCAGTACTTC. Translation gives CASSVGQGHEQYF.